This T cell receptor (beta chain) is from a study of graft-versus-host responses after intestinal transplantation. Whole-study findings and limits: Early post-transplant falls in HvG clones accompanied the peak levels of circulating GvH clones.

The protocol was immunoSEQ multiplex PCR, while the TCRdb copy is restricted to in-frame clones and leaves out a portion. The profile shows around 38,000 clones, about four fifths of them singletons. On this clone: The antigen is unknown.

This CDR3 comprises 16 residues. CDR1 and CDR2 from the germline V gene are MDHEN and SYDVKM. V was shortened by 6 bases and J by 1 base, with 17 bases between the two germline ends. The chain couples TRBV28 to TRBJ2-3, with D possibly being TRBD1 (6 bases). The source was PBMCs, collected more than 950 days after transplant. This receptor was taken from a human patient who received an intestinal transplant, so some T cells may come from the graft donor. CDR3 DNA sequence: TGTGCCAGCAGCCCTACACAGGGACCACGCACAGATACGCAGTATTTT. Amino acid sequence: CASSPTQGPRTDTQYF. The full variable domain, completed using reference TRBV28 and TRBJ2-3, is DVKVTQSSRYLVKRTGEKVFLECVQDMDHENMFWYRQDPGLGLRLIYFSYDVKMKEKGDIPEGYSVSREKKERFSLILESASTNQTSMYLCASSPTQGPRTDTQYFGPGTRLTVL.